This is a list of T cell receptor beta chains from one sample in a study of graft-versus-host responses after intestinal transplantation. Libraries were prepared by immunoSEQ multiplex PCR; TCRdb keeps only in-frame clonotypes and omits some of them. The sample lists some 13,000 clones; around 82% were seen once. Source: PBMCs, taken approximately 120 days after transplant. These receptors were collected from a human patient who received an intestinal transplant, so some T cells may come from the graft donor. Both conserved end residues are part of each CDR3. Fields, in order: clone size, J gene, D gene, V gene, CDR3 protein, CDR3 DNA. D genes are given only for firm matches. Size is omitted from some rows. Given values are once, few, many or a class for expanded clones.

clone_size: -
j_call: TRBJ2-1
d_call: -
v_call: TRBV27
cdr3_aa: CASSLSSSNEQFF
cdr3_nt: TGTGCCAGCAGTTTAAGTTCCAGCAATGAGCAGTTCTTC

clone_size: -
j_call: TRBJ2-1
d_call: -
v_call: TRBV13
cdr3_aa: CASSSRLSGSLSYNEQFF
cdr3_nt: TGTGCCAGCAGCTCCCGACTTAGCGGTAGCCTCTCCTACAATGAGCAGTTCTTC

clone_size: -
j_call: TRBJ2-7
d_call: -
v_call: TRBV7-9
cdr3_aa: CASSPGSYEQYF
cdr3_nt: TGTGCCAGCAGCCCCGGGAGTTACGAGCAGTACTTC

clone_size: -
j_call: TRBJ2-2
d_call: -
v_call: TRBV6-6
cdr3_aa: CASSYRAPGELFF
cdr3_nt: TGTGCCAGCAGTTACAGGGCCCCCGGGGAGCTGTTTTTT

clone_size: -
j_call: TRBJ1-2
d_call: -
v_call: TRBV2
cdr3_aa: CASSEFAPQGPYGYTF
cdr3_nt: TGTGCCAGCAGTGAATTCGCCCCCCAGGGCCCCTATGGCTACACCTTC

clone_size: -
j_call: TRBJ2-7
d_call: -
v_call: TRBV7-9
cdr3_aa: CASSLGTSISYEQYF
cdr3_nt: TGTGCCAGCAGCTTAGGGACATCTATCTCCTACGAGCAGTACTTC

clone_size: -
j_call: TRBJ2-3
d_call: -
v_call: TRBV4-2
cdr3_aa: CASSQAGGDTDTQYF
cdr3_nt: TGTGCCAGCAGCCAAGCTGGCGGGGACACAGATACGCAGTATTTT

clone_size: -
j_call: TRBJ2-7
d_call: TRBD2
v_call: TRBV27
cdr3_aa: CATGPAVAGGGNEQYF
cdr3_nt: TGTGCCACGGGCCCGGCGGTAGCGGGAGGTGGCAACGAGCAGTACTTC

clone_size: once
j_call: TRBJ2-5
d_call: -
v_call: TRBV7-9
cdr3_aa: CASSSATEIQETQYF
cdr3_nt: TGTGCCAGCAGCTCCGCGACAGAGATCCAAGAGACCCAGTACTTC

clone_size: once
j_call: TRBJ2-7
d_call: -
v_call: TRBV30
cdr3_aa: CAWGDSSYEQYF
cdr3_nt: TGTGCCTGGGGAGACAGCTCCTACGAGCAGTACTTC

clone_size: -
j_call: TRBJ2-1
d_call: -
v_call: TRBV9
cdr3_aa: CASSVGGEFSYNEQFF
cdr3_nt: TGTGCCAGCAGCGTAGGAGGAGAGTTCTCCTACAATGAGCAGTTCTTC

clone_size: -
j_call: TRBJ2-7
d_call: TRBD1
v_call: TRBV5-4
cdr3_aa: CASSLGQGDYEQYF
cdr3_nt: TGTGCCAGCAGCTTGGGACAGGGGGACTACGAGCAGTACTTC

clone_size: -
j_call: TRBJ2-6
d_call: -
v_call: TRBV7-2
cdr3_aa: CASSLGGSGANVLTF
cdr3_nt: TGTGCCAGCAGCTTAGGGGGCTCTGGGGCCAACGTCCTGACTTTC

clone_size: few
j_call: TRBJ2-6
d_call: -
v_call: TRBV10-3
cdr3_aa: CAISEKDPGANVLTF
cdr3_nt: TGTGCCATCAGTGAAAAAGACCCTGGGGCCAACGTCCTGACTTTC

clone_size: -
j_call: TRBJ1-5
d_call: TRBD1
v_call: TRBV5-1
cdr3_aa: CDGSLDRSNQPQHF
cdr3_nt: TGCGACGGCAGCTTGGACAGGTCCAATCAGCCCCAGCATTTT

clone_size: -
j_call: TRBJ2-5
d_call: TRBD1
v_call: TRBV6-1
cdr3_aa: CASTSSGGGETQYF
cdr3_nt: TGTGCCAGCACCTCCTCAGGGGGCGGAGAGACCCAGTACTTC

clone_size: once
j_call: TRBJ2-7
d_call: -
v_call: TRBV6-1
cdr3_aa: CASSVRDTYEQYF
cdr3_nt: TGTGCCAGCAGTGTCCGGGACACCTACGAGCAGTACTTC

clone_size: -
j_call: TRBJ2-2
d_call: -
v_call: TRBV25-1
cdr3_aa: CASSDAGNTGELFF
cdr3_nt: TGTGCCAGCAGTGATGCGGGAAACACCGGGGAGCTGTTTTTT

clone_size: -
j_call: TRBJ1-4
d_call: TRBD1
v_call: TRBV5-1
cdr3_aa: CASSFTGGREKLFF
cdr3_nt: TGCGCCAGCAGCTTTACAGGGGGCAGGGAAAAACTGTTTTTT

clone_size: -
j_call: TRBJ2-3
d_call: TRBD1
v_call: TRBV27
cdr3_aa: CASSSIDRAEYF
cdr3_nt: TGTGCCAGCAGTTCCATCGACAGGGCAGAGTATTTT

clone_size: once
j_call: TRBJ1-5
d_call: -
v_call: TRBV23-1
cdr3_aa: CATQYQPQHF
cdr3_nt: TGCGCCACCCAATATCAGCCCCAGCATTTT

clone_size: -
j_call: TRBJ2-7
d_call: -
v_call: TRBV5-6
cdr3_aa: CASSGDGGPYEQYF
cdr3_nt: TGTGCCAGCAGCGGCGACGGCGGGCCCTACGAGCAGTACTTC